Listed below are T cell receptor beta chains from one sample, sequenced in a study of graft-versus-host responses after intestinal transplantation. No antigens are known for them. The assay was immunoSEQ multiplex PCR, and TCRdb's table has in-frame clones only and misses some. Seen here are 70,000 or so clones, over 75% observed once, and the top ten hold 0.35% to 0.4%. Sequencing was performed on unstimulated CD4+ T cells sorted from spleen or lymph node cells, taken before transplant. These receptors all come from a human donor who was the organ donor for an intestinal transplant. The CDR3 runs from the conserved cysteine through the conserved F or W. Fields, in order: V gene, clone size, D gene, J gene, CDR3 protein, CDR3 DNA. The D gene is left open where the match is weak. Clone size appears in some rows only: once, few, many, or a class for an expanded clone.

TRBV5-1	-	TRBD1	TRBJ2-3	CASRHGQGRTDTQYF	TGCGCCAGCAGGCACGGACAGGGTCGCACAGATACGCAGTATTTT
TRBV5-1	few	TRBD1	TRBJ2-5	CASSLGDRGSETQYF	TGCGCCAGCAGCCTCGGGGACAGGGGGAGCGAGACCCAGTACTTC
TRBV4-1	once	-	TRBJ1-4	CASSQDREGGHEKLFF	TGCGCCAGCAGCCAAGATAGAGAAGGTGGGCATGAAAAACTGTTTTTT
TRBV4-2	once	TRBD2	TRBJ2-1	CASSAGTSGGRVDEQFF	TGTGCCAGCAGCGCCGGGACTAGCGGGGGAAGGGTCGATGAGCAGTTCTTC
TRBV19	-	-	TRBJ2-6	CASDGGSGANVLTF	TGTGCCAGTGACGGGGGTTCTGGGGCCAACGTCCTGACTTTC
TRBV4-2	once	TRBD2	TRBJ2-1	CASSRAGTTAYNEQFF	TGTGCCAGCAGCCGAGCCGGGACTACCGCCTACAATGAGCAGTTCTTC
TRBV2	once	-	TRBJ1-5	CASSGARGQPPQHF	TGTGCCAGCAGTGGAGCCAGGGGACAACCGCCCCAGCATTTT
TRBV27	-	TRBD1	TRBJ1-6	CASSLKGQGGYSPLHF	TGTGCCAGCAGTTTAAAGGGACAGGGAGGGTATTCACCCCTCCACTTT
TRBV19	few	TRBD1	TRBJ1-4	CASRPQGVTNEKLFF	TGTGCCAGTAGACCGCAGGGGGTAACTAATGAAAAACTGTTTTTT
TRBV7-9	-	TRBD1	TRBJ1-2	CASSPRQGDYGYTF	TGTGCCAGCAGTCCCCGACAGGGGGACTATGGCTACACCTTC
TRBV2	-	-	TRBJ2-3	CASSLQHPSTDTQYF	TGTGCCAGCAGCCTACAGCACCCTAGCACAGATACGCAGTATTTT
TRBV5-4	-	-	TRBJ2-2	CASSSRSVSGELFF	TGTGCCAGCAGCTCGCGTTCCGTAAGCGGGGAGCTGTTTTTT
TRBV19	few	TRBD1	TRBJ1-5	CASSISAGTGLQPQHF	TGTGCCAGTAGTATTAGTGCCGGGACAGGGTTACAGCCCCAGCATTTT
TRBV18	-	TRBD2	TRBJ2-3	CASSPPASGGANTQYF	TGTGCCAGCTCACCACCGGCTAGCGGGGGGGCAAATACGCAGTATTTT
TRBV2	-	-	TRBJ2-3	CASSVQEGGTDTQYF	TGTGCCAGCAGTGTGCAGGAGGGAGGCACAGATACGCAGTATTTT
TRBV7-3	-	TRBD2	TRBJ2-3	CASSPYSGGVTDTQYF	TGTGCCAGCAGCCCCTATAGCGGGGGAGTCACAGATACGCAGTATTTT
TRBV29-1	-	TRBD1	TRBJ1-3	CSVGQGNTIYF	TGCAGCGTTGGACAGGGCAACACCATATATTTT
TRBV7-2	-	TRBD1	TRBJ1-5	CASSLEGQNNQPQHF	TGTGCCAGCAGCTTAGAGGGACAGAACAATCAGCCCCAGCATTTT
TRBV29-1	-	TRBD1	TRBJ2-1	CSARTGVNNEQFF	TGCAGCGCAAGAACAGGGGTCAACAATGAGCAGTTCTTC
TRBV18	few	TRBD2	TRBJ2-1	CASSPPGAGGPNEQFF	TGTGCCAGCTCACCACCAGGAGCGGGGGGGCCTAATGAGCAGTTCTTC
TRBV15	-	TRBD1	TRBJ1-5	CATSTRQGRQPQHF	TGTGCCACCAGCACCCGACAGGGACGGCAGCCCCAGCATTTT
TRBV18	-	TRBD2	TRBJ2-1	CASSRSGGSSYNEQFF	TGTGCCAGCTCACGTAGCGGGGGAAGCTCCTACAATGAGCAGTTCTTC
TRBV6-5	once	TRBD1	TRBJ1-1	CASRVTGDTEAFF	TGTGCCAGCAGGGTGACAGGGGACACTGAAGCTTTCTTT
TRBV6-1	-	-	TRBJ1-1	CASSETRETEAFF	TGTGCCAGCAGTGAGACTAGGGAGACTGAAGCTTTCTTT
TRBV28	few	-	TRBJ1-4	CASSFSFEKLFF	TGTGCCAGCAGTTTTTCTTTTGAAAAACTGTTTTTT
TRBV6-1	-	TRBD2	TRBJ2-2	CASTLAGNTGELFF	TGTGCCAGCACCCTAGCGGGAAACACCGGGGAGCTGTTTTTT
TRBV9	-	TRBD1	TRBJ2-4	CASSGGDRLAKNIQYF	TGTGCCAGCAGCGGGGGGGACAGGCTAGCCAAAAACATTCAGTACTTC
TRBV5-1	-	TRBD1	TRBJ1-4	CASSLGQGAAAEKLFF	TGCGCCAGCAGCTTGGGACAGGGGGCGGCCGCGGAAAAACTGTTTTTT
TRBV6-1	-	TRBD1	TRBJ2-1	CASSVRFNRGLYEQFF	TGTGCCAGCAGTGTAAGGTTTAACAGGGGGCTGTATGAGCAGTTCTTC
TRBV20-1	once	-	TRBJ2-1	CSARRGEQFF	TGCAGTGCTAGGAGAGGTGAGCAGTTCTTC
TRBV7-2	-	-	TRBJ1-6	CASSPRTGYNSPLHF	TGTGCCAGCAGCCCCCGAACAGGGTATAATTCACCCCTCCACTTT
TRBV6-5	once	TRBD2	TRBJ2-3	CASSYSTRGGSDTQYF	TGTGCCAGCAGTTACTCGACGCGGGGGGGCTCAGATACGCAGTATTTT
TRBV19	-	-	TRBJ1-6	CASSIQGDSPLHF	TGTGCCAGTAGTATACAGGGCGACTCACCCCTCCACTTT
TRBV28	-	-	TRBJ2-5	CASSTRTALETQYF	TGTGCCAGCAGTACCCGGACAGCTCTGGAGACCCAGTACTTC
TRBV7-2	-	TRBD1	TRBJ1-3	CASSQGTARNTIYF	TGTGCCAGCAGCCAAGGGACAGCAAGAAACACCATATATTTT
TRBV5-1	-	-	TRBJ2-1	CASSLIGRGSMYEQFF	TGCGCCAGCAGCTTGATTGGCAGGGGTTCGATGTATGAGCAGTTCTTC
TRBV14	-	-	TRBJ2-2	CASSLVANTGELFF	TGTGCCAGCAGCCTGGTAGCGAACACCGGGGAGCTGTTTTTT
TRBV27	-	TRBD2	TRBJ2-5	CASSPLLGTSLNQETQYF	TGTGCCAGCAGCCCCCTTTTGGGGACTAGCCTTAATCAAGAGACCCAGTACTTC
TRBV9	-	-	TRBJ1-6	CASSVVGAGQSPLHF	TGTGCCAGCAGCGTAGTAGGGGCAGGACAATCACCCCTCCACTTT
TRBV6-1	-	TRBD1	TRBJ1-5	CASSTGGGSNQPQHF	TGTGCCAGCAGTACAGGGGGGGGTAGCAATCAGCCCCAGCATTTT
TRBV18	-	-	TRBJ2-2	CASTERRDGELFF	TGTGCCAGCACGGAGAGGCGCGACGGGGAGCTGTTTTTT
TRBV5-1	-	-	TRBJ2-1	CASSHLPTDYNEQFF	TGCGCCAGCAGCCACCTACCGACAGACTACAATGAGCAGTTCTTC